This T cell receptor (beta chain) was profiled in a study of T cell responses to AZD1222 COVID-19 vaccine. Study results and caveats: Among the donors, most were white British and more were female, and clonal diversity was possibly underestimated.

This CDR3 comprises 16 residues. The germline gives CDR1 SGHRS, CDR2 YFSETQ. Losses at the gene ends were 0 bases for V and 8 bases for J; bases not matched to a gene: 4. The method was immunoSEQ multiplex PCR; TCRdb's version includes in-frame clones alone and lacks a portion of them. The table records about 150,000 clones, roughly nine tenths of them present only once. With respect to this clone: Its specificity is not known.

The clonotype originates from an adult in good health. The chain has TRBV5-1 and TRBJ2-1; 14 positions match TRBD2. Sequencing used peripheral blood, obtained on day 0 of AZD1222 vaccination. This CDR3 is CASSLEGTSGGDEQFF. In nucleotides, the CDR3 is TGCGCCAGCAGCTTGGAAGGGACTAGCGGGGGTGATGAGCAGTTCTTC.